This TCR beta chain was sequenced for a study of metastatic and nonmetastatic thyroid tumors. Study at large: Malignant thyroid and benign thyroid patients provided blood and tumor or nodule tissue whose repertoires were compared. Overall study results and limits: Significantly greater TCR beta diversity was reportedly found in malignant thyroid tumors than in benign nodules (in blood and tumor).

The CDR3 has 15 residues. Germline CDR1 SEHNR, CDR2 FQNEAQ (reference sequence). Trimming took 5 bases from V and 5 from J, leaving 18 bases between them. Every patient was untreated before thyroid surgery. This clone was seen only once. Its antigen is not identified. With MiXCR, TCRdb called clones anew from the PCR reads. The sample gives about 13,000 clones, around 33% of which show up once; roughly 12% is in the top ten. The chain combines TRBV7-9 with TRBJ1-2; D is unresolved. This receptor was identified in a male donor with papillary thyroid cancer or a benign thyroid nodule (not recorded which). Some clones in this sample may be carry-over from other donors' samples. Material for sequencing was tumor tissue. CDR3 sequence (DNA): TGTGCCAGCAGCCTTTCCAAGGAGGTAGATTATGGCTACACCTTC. The encoded protein is CASSLSKEVDYGYTF.